This passage covers 4 T cell receptor beta chains from one sample sequenced in a study of blood T cell repertoires in COVID-19. Libraries were prepared by immunoSEQ multiplex PCR; TCRdb keeps only in-frame clonotypes and omits some of them. This sample has about 150,000 clones, with approximately 78% found just once. Sequenced: peripheral blood. The receptors stem from a man older than 75 with acute or convalescent COVID-19.

The chain employs TRBV9 and TRBJ2-5; 11 nucleotides align to TRBD2. The CDR3 loop spans 16 amino acids. Germline lookup yields CDR1 SGDLS and CDR2 YYNGEE. The ends lost 0 bases at V and 7 bases at J; junction bases unmatched: 8. CDR3 amino acids: CASSVAPLAGGGTQYF. The CDR3 DNA reads as TGTGCCAGCAGCGTAGCGCCCCTAGCGGGGGGTGGGACCCAGTACTTC.

Only one count was recorded for this clone. The CDR3 nucleotides are TGTGCCAGCAGTTTGACTAGCGGGACCACCTACGAGCAGTACTTC. This encodes CASSLTSGTTYEQYF. The V and J genes are TRBV28 and TRBJ2-7; 11 bases line up with TRBD2. This CDR3 contains 15 residues. Germline CDR1 and CDR2: MDHEN and SYDVKM. The junction had 3 bases not matched to a gene; V was cut back by 3 bases and J by 2 bases.

This clone was found a few times. This rearrangement joins TRBV2 to TRBJ1-2, with a tentative D call TRBD1 (6 bases). Looked up from germline, CDR1 is SNHLY and CDR2 is FYNNEI. Trimming shortened V by 11 bases and J by 6 bases, and 19 bases separated the two germline ends. This CDR3 is built from 13 residues. The CDR3 DNA is TGTGCCGGGGGGCGCGGACTAGCTGATGGCTACACCTTC. This translates into CAGGRGLADGYTF.

This clone was seen repeatedly, ten times or more. The chain couples TRBV2 to TRBJ1-5, with D possibly being TRBD1 (5 bases). CDR1 and CDR2 (germline): SNHLY, FYNNEI. The ends were cut back, 4 bases at V and 0 bases at J, with 7 bases in the middle. The CDR3 spans 14 residues. In nucleotides, the CDR3 is TGTGCCAGCAGTGGGACAATTAGCAATCAGCCCCAGCATTTT. Translation: CASSGTISNQPQHF.